These T cell receptor beta chains were read from a single sample in a study of response to subunit inactivated influenza vaccine. TCRdb passed the RT-PCR reads through MiXCR, listing each CDR3 protein once. The sample records a few hundred thousand distinct CDR3 sequences, about 11% being singletons. These same data were also listed under a study on T cells expressing NK-cell markers.

Sequenced here: PBMCs from blood, sampled on the day of vaccination. The source of these receptors is a man aged 45-65 years who received an inactivated influenza vaccine. Each CDR3 is given with its conserved first and last residue. The D gene is left open where the match is weak.

J gene: TRBJ2-7
D gene: TRBD2
V gene: TRBV7-2
CDR3 protein: CASSLRSTSEYEQYF

J gene: TRBJ2-3
D gene: TRBD2
V gene: TRBV20-1
CDR3 protein: CSAQTSTDTQYF

J gene: TRBJ1-4
D gene: -
V gene: TRBV12-3/TRBV12-4
CDR3 protein: CASSPREPSNEKLFF

J gene: TRBJ2-1
D gene: TRBD2
V gene: TRBV7-2
CDR3 protein: CASSRLGTSSYNEQFF

J gene: TRBJ2-1
D gene: -
V gene: TRBV12-3/TRBV12-4
CDR3 protein: CASSFEVGRGSYNEQFF

J gene: TRBJ1-3
D gene: -
V gene: TRBV28
CDR3 protein: CASRPLSRVSGNTIYF

J gene: TRBJ2-1
D gene: TRBD2
V gene: TRBV6-4
CDR3 protein: CASSDSAGGQNEQFF

J gene: TRBJ2-7
D gene: TRBD2
V gene: TRBV6-2/TRBV6-3
CDR3 protein: CASSYRLAGVSYEQYF

J gene: TRBJ2-1
D gene: -
V gene: TRBV3-1
CDR3 protein: CASSRGGHNEQFF

J gene: TRBJ2-3
D gene: -
V gene: TRBV7-2
CDR3 protein: CASSDRRTDSTDTQYF

J gene: TRBJ1-5
D gene: -
V gene: TRBV2
CDR3 protein: CASMGGGAISNQPQHF

J gene: TRBJ2-7
D gene: -
V gene: TRBV5-1
CDR3 protein: CASSLDRGVGSEQYF

J gene: TRBJ2-7
D gene: -
V gene: TRBV18
CDR3 protein: CASSVGSGQAYEQYF

J gene: TRBJ2-7
D gene: -
V gene: TRBV19
CDR3 protein: CASSIGIFYEQYF

J gene: TRBJ2-7
D gene: TRBD1
V gene: TRBV7-2
CDR3 protein: CASSLSDRGYAKYF

J gene: TRBJ2-7
D gene: TRBD1
V gene: TRBV12-3/TRBV12-4
CDR3 protein: CASSYGQGRSYEQYF

J gene: TRBJ1-2
D gene: TRBD1
V gene: TRBV6-1
CDR3 protein: CASSTTGNYGYTF

J gene: TRBJ2-1
D gene: TRBD2
V gene: TRBV5-1
CDR3 protein: CASSLAPSGGSEEQFF

J gene: TRBJ1-5
D gene: TRBD1
V gene: TRBV6-2/TRBV6-3
CDR3 protein: CASSRGDGTDNQPQHF

J gene: TRBJ1-2
D gene: -
V gene: TRBV7-8
CDR3 protein: CASSKTGQLYGYTF